This TCR beta chain is drawn from a study of identical twins. After template switching added a universal primer site, the resulting cDNA carried unique molecular identifiers. TCRdb ran MiXCR on the 5' RACE reads and lists one entry per CDR3 protein. The sample contains 550,000 to 700,000 distinct CDR3 sequences, roughly 9.5% of which appear only once. Germline V gives CDR1 SNHLY, CDR2 FYNNEI. With 3 bases removed from V and 15 bases from J, the gap between germline ends came to 21 bases. The CDR3 has 15 residues. This clonotype occurred a few times. These records were also assigned to another study, of yellow fever vaccine responses in identical twins.

The chain joins TRBV2 to TRBJ1-6; perhaps TRBD1 as D (5 bases). The sample taken for sequencing was PBMCs. The clonotype originates from a woman aged 18-29 years in good health. The CDR3: CASSETRDAVLGLHF. CDR3 bases: TGTGCCAGCAGTGAGACCCGGGACGCCGTCTTGGGCCTCCACTTT. The whole variable domain, filled in from reference TRBV2 and TRBJ1-6, reads EPEVTQTPSHQVTQMGQEVILRCVPISNHLYFYWYRQILGQKVEFLVSFYNNEISEKSEIFDDQFSVERPDGSNFTLKIRSTKLEDSAMYFCASSETRDAVLGLHFGNGTRLTVT.